A single T cell receptor beta chain is shown here with its context. This record comes from a study of CD8 T cells in Susac syndrome. The CDR3 runs 16 residues. Unmatched junction bases numbered 4, after V lost 5 bases and J lost 4 bases. RNA in amounts of roughly 0.5 to 1 ug was reverse transcribed with random hexamers. TCRdb called the immunoSEQ multiplex PCR reads again in MiXCR, with one record for every CDR3 protein. The sample lists under 200,000 distinct CDR3 sequences, over 75% occurring once. Sequenced input: CD4+ T cells from PBMCs. This chain joins TRBV12-3 or TRBV12-4 and TRBJ2-1, with 14 nucleotides matching TRBD2. The receptor's source is a human donor with Susac syndrome. The CDR3 DNA reads TGTGCCAGCAGTCTATGGACTAGCGGGAGGTACAATGAGCAGTTCTTC. It specifies CASSLWTSGRYNEQFF.